This T cell receptor (beta chain) derives from a study of shared clonotypes between healthy human individuals. Naive CD8 cells lacked CD45RO, underwent positive selection for CCR7 and left out terminally differentiated effector memory CD45RA+ cells. Some clones are missing from TCRdb's copy, which holds only in-frame ones; the method was immunoSEQ multiplex PCR. The data show approximately 590,000 clones, with roughly 95% seen just once and 0.11% held by the top ten. This CDR3 region has 18 residues. The chain uses TRBV21-1 and TRBJ2-2. TRBV21-1 is labeled a pseudogene. What was sequenced was naive CD8+ T cells sorted from blood. The clonotype originates from a woman in her twenties or thirties in good health. CDR3 protein: CASSQTGPGHCNTGELFF. CDR3 DNA: TGTGCCAGCAGCCAGACGGGACCGGGGCACTGCAACACCGGGGAGCTGTTTTTT.